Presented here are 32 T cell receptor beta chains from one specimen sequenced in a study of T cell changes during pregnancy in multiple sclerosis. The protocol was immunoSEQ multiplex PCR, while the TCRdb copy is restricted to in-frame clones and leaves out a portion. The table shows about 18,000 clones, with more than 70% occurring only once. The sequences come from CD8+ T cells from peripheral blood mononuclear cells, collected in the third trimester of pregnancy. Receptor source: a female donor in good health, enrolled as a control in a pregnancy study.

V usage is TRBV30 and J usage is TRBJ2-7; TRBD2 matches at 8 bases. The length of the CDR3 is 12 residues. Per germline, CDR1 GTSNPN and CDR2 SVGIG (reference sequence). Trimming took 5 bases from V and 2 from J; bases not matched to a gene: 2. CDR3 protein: CAWSGGAYEQYF. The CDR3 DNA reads TGTGCCTGGTCCGGGGGGGCCTACGAGCAGTACTTC. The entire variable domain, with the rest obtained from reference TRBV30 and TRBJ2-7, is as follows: SQTIHQWPATLVQPVGSPLSLECTVEGTSNPNLYWYRQAAGRGLQLLFYSVGIGQISSEVPQNLSASRPQDRQFILSSKKLLLSDSGFYLCAWSGGAYEQYFGPGTRLTVT.

CDR3 nucleotides: TGTGCCAGCAGCGTAAACAGGTTCACTAGCACAGATACGCAGTATTTT. Protein sequence: CASSVNRFTSTDTQYF. The chain combines TRBV9 with TRBJ2-3, with a possible D match to TRBD1 (5 bases). Germline values: CDR1 SGDLS, CDR2 YYNGEE. The V and J ends lost 1 base and 0 bases respectively, with 12 bases between them. This CDR3 is built from 16 residues. Based on the CDR3 plus reference TRBV9 and TRBJ2-3, the full variable domain is DSGVTQTPKHLITATGQRVTLRCSPRSGDLSVYWYQQSLDQGLQFLIQYYNGEERAKGNILERFSAQQFPDLHSELNLSSLELGDSALYFCASSVNRFTSTDTQYFGPGTRLTVL.

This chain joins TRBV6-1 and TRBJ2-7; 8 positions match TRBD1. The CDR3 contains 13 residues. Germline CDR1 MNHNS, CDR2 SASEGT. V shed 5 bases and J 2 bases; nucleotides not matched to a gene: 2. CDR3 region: CASSLTGAYEQYF. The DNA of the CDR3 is TGTGCCAGCAGTTTGACAGGGGCCTACGAGCAGTACTTC.

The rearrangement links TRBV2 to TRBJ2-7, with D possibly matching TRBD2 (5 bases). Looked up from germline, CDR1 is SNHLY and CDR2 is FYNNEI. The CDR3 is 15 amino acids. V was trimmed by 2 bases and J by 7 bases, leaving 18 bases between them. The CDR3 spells CASSEWEGLAREQYF. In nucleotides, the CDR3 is TGTGCCAGCAGTGAATGGGAAGGGCTAGCAAGGGAGCAGTACTTC.

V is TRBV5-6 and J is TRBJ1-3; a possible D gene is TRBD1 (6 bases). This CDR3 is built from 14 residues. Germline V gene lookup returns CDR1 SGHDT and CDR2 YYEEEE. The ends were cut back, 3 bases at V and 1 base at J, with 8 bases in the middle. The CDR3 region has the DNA TGTGCCAGCAGCTATGACAGGTCTGGAAACACCATATATTTT. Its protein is CASSYDRSGNTIYF.

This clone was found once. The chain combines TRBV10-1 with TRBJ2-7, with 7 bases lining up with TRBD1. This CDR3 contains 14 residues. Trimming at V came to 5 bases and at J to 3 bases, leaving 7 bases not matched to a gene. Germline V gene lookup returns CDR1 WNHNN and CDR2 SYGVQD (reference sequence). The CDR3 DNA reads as TGCGCCAGCAGTCCCACAGGGGCTAGCTACGAGCAGTACTTC. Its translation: CASSPTGASYEQYF.

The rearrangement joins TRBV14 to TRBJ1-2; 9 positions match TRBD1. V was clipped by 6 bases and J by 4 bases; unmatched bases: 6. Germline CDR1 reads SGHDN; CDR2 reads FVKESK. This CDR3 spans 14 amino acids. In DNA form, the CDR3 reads TGTGCCAGCAGTGGGACAGGGCCTGGCTATGGCTACACCTTC. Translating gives CASSGTGPGYGYTF.

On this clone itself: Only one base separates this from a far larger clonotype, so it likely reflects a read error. CDR3 in amino acids: CASSLGLADNEQFF. The CDR3, as DNA: TGTGCCAGCAGCCTGGGACTAGCAGACAATGAGCAGTTCTTC. The V call is TRBV11-3, the J call TRBJ2-1; 9 bases are shared with TRBD2. The CDR3 has 14 amino acids. V shed 5 bases, J shed 5 bases, and the junction held 4 bases outside the gene matches. Germline CDR1 and CDR2: SGHNT and YENEEA.

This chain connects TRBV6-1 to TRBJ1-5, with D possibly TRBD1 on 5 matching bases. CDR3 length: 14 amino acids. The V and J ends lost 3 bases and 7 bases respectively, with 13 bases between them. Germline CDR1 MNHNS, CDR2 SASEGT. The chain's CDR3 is CASSEGGVRQPQHF. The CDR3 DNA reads TGTGCCAGCAGTGAGGGGGGGGTCCGACAGCCCCAGCATTTT.

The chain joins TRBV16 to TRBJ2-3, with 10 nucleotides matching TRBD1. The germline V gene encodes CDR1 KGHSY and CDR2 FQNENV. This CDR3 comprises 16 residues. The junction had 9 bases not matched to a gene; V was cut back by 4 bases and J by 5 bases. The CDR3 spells CASSRRDRGSIDTQYF. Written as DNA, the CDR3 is TGTGCCAGCAGCCGCCGGGACAGGGGATCGATAGATACGCAGTATTTT. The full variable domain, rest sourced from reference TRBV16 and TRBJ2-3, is GEEVAQTPKHLVRGEGQKAKLYCAPIKGHSYVFWYQQVLKNEFKFLISFQNENVFDETGMPKERFSAKCLPNSPCSLEIQATKLEDSAVYFCASSRRDRGSIDTQYFGPGTRLTVL.

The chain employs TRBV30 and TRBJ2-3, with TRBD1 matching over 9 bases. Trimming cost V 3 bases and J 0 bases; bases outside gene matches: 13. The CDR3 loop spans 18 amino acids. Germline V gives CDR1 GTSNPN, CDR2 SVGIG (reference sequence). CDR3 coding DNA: TGTGCCTGGAGGGGACAGGGTAAAAAACCTTCTAGCACAGATACGCAGTATTTT. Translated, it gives CAWRGQGKKPSSTDTQYF.

The CDR3 region has the DNA TGTGCCAGCAGCTTAGATGGGGCAGGGGGTAGCAATCAGCCCCAGCATTTT. As protein: CASSLDGAGGSNQPQHF. The chain recombines TRBV11-2 with TRBJ1-5, with 7 bases that match TRBD1. The CDR3 runs 17 residues. V gave up 0 bases and J gave up 0 bases; unmatched junction bases: 5. Per germline, CDR1 SGHAT and CDR2 FQNNGV. Complete variable domain (other parts from reference TRBV11-2 and TRBJ1-5): EAGVAQSPRYKIIEKRQSVAFWCNPISGHATLYWYQQILGQGPKLLIQFQNNGVVDDSQLPKDRFSAERLKGVDSTLKIQPAKLEDSAVYLCASSLDGAGGSNQPQHFGDGTRLSIL.

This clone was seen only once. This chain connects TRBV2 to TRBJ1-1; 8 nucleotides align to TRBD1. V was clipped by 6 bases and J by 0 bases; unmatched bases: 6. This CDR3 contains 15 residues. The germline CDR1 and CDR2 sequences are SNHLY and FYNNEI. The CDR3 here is CASRADREVNTEAFF. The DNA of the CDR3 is TGTGCCAGCAGGGCGGACAGGGAGGTGAACACTGAAGCTTTCTTT.

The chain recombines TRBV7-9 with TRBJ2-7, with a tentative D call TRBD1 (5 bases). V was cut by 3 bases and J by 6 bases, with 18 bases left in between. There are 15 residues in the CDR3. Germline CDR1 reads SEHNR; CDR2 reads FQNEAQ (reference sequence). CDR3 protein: CASSFQTAPPFEQYF. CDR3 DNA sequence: TGTGCCAGCAGCTTCCAGACAGCACCTCCCTTCGAGCAGTACTTC.

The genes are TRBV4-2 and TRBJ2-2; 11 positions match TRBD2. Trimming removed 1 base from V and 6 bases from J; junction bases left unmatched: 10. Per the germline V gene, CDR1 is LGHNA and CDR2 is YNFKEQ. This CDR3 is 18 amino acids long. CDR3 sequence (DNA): TGTGCCAGCAGCCAAGTTCCTCTAGCGGGAGGTCAGGCCGGGGAGCTGTTTTTT. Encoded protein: CASSQVPLAGGQAGELFF.

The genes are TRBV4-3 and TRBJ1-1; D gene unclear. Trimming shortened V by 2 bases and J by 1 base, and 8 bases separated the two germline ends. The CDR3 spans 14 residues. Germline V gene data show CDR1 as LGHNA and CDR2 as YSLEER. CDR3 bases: TGCGCCAGCAGCCAATACGTCGGGAACACTGAAGCTTTCTTT. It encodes CASSQYVGNTEAFF.

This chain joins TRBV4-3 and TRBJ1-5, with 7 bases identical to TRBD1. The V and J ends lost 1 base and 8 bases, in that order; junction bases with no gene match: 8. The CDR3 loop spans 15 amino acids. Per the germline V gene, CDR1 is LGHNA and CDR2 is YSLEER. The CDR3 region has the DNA TGCGCCAGCAGCCAAGGAGGAGGGCAGGGGGAGCCCCAGCATTTT. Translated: CASSQGGGQGEPQHF.

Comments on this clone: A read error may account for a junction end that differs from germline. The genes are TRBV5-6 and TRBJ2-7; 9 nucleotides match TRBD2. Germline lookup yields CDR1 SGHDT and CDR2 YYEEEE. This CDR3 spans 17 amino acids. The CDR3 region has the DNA TGTGCCAGCAGCTTGGGGGCCCCGGGACTAGCTTTTTACGGGCAGTACTTC. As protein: CASSLGAPGLAFYGQYF. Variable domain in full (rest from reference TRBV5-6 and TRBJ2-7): DAGVTQSPTHLIKTRGQQVTLRCSPKSGHDTVSWYQQALGQGPQFIFQYYEEEERQRGNFPDRFSGHQFPNYSSELNVNALLLGDSALYLCASSLGAPGLAFYGQYFGPGTRLTVT.

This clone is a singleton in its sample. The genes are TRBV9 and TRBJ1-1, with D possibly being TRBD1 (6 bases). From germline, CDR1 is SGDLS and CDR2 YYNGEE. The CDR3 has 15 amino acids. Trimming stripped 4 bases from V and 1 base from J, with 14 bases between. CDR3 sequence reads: CASSPQQGPNTEAFF. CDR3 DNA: TGTGCCAGCAGCCCTCAACAGGGACCGAACACTGAAGCTTTCTTT.

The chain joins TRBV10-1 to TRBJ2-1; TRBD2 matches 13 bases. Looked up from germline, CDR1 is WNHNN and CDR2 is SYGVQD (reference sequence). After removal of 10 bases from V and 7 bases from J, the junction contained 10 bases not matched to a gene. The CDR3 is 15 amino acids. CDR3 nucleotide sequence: TGCGCCACCCGTACCGGGACTAGCGGGATTAATGAGCAGTTCTTC. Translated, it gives CATRTGTSGINEQFF.

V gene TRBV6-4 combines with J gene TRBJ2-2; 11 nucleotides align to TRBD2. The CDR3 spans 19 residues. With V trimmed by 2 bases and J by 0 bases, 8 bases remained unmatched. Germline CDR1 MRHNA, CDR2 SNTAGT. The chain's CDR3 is CASSDPELAGATNTGELFF. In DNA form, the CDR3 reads TGTGCCAGCAGTGACCCTGAACTAGCGGGAGCTACGAACACCGGGGAGCTGTTTTTT.

The CDR3 sequence is CASSWDRGNYEQYF. CDR3 sequence (DNA): TGTGCCAGCAGCTGGGACAGGGGAAACTACGAGCAGTACTTC. This chain links TRBV11-2 with TRBJ2-7, with TRBD1 matching over 10 bases. CDR1 SGHAT and CDR2 FQNNGV come from the germline V gene. The CDR3 has 14 amino acids. V was clipped by 4 bases and J by 3 bases; unmatched bases: 3.

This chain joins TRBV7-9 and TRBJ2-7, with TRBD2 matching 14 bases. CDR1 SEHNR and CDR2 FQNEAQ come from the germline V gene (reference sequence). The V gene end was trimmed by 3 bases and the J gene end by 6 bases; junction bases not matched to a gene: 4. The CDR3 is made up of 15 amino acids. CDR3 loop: CASSLGLAGDREQYF. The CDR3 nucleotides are TGTGCCAGCAGCTTGGGACTAGCGGGGGACCGCGAGCAGTACTTC.

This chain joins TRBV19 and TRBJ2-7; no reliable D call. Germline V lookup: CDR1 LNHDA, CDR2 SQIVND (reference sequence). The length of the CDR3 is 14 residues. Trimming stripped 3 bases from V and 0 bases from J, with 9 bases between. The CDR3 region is CASSISMSSYEQYF. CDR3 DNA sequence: TGTGCCAGTAGTATTTCAATGAGCTCCTACGAGCAGTACTTC.

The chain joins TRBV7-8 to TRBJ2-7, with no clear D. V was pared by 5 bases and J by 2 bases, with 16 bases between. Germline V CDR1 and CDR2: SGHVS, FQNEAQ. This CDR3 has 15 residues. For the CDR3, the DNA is TGTGCCAGCAGCCCTAGGAGATCCGTGGCCTACGAGCAGTACTTC. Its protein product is CASSPRRSVAYEQYF.

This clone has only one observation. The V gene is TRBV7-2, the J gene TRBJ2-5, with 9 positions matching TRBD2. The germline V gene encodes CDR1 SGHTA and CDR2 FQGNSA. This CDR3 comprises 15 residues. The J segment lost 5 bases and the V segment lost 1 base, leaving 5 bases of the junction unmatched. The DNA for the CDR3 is TGTGCCAGCAGCTTAGGGGCGGGGGGGTTGGAGACCCAGTACTTC. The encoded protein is CASSLGAGGLETQYF.

The CDR3 DNA reads TGTGCCACCAGCACCTCGGAAGAGGGTCTTCGATACGAGCAGTACTTC. Its protein is CATSTSEEGLRYEQYF. The J gene is TRBJ2-7, the V gene TRBV15, with a tentative D call TRBD2 (5 bases). V was cut by 4 bases and J by 4 bases, with 20 bases left in between. The V gene's germline CDR1 is LNHNV and CDR2 YYDKDF (reference sequence). The CDR3 sequence is 16 residues long.

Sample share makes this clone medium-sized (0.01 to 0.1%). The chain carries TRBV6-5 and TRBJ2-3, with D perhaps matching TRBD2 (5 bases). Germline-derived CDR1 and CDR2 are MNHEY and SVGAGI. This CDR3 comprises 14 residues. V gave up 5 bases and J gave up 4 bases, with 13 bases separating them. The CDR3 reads CASSVPGVADTQYF. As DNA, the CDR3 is TGTGCCAGCAGTGTCCCCGGGGTGGCAGATACGCAGTATTTT.

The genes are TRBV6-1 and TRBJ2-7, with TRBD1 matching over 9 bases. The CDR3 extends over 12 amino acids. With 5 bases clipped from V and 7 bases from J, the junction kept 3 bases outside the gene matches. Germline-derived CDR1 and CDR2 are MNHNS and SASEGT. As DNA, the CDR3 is TGTGCCAGCAGTCCGACAGGGGGGGAGCAGTACTTC. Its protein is CASSPTGGEQYF.

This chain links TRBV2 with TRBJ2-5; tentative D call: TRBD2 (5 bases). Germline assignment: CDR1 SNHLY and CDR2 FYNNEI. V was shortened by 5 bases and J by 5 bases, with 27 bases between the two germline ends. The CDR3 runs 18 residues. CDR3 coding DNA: TGTGCCAGCAGTTCCCGGGAATCGTTATGGGCTAGCACGGAGACCCAGTACTTC. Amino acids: CASSSRESLWASTETQYF.

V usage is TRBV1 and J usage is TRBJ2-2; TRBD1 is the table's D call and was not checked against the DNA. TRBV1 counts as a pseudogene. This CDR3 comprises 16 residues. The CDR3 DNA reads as TGCACCAGCACCGAGGGACAAACACAGAACACCGGGGAGCTGTTTTTT. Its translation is CTSTEGQTQNTGELFF.

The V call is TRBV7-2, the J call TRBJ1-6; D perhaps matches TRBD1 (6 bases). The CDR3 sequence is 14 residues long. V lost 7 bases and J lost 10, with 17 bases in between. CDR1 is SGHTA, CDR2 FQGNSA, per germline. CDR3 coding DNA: TGTGCCAGCACCGAAGGGGGTTCGGGATCACCCCTCCACTTT. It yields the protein CASTEGGSGSPLHF.